These T cell receptor beta chains were read from a single sample in a study of blood T cells in healthy people across ages. TCRdb recomputed calls from the 5' RACE reads with MiXCR, one row per CDR3 protein. The sample records around 1,100,000 distinct CDR3 sequences, approximately 38% being singletons. The sequencing input was blood. All receptors derive from a man in his late teens or twenties in good health. Each CDR3 is given with its conserved first and last residue. D genes are given only for firm matches. Clone size, where shown, is once, few, many, or a class for clones that have expanded.

TRBV5-1	.	TRBJ2-5	.	CASSFFGQLQETQYF	TGCGCCAGCAGCTTCTTTGGGCAGCTGCAAGAGACCCAGTACTTC
TRBV4-3	TRBD1	TRBJ1-6	.	CASSQGYRGLNSPLHF	TGCGCCAGCAGCCAAGGGTACAGGGGACTAAATTCACCCCTCCACTTT
TRBV10-3	.	TRBJ2-3	few	CAISPGGGSDTQYF	TGTGCCATCAGTCCCGGAGGGGGGTCAGATACGCAGTATTTT
TRBV7-2	.	TRBJ1-2	few	CASSFRTPRNYGYTF	TGTGCCAGCAGCTTTCGGACGCCACGAAACTATGGCTACACCTTC
TRBV7-9	.	TRBJ1-4	few	CASSDGTFNEKLFF	TGTGCCAGCAGTGACGGAACCTTCAATGAAAAACTGTTTTTT
TRBV20-1	.	TRBJ1-6	.	CSARAGERNSPLHF	TGCAGTGCTAGAGCCGGAGAAAGGAATTCACCCCTCCACTTT
TRBV12-3/TRBV12-4	.	TRBJ2-5	.	CASSFLQGGQETQYF	TGTGCCAGCAGTTTTTTACAAGGGGGCCAAGAGACCCAGTACTTC
TRBV27	TRBD1	TRBJ2-3	.	CASSSRDRSDTQYF	TGTGCCAGCAGTTCCCGGGACAGGTCAGATACGCAGTATTTT
TRBV3-1	.	TRBJ1-1	few	CASSQGVGVGNTEAFF	TGTGCCAGCAGCCAAGGGGTCGGAGTGGGCAACACTGAAGCTTTCTTT
TRBV7-3	.	TRBJ1-1	.	CASSVTSAGPEAFF	TGTGCCAGCAGCGTAACATCCGCAGGGCCTGAAGCTTTCTTT
TRBV4-3	TRBD2	TRBJ2-5	many	CASSQELAGQETQYF	TGCGCCAGCAGCCAAGAACTAGCGGGGCAAGAGACCCAGTACTTC
TRBV20-1	.	TRBJ1-1	.	CSASPPASTEAFF	TGCAGTGCTAGTCCGCCAGCGAGCACTGAAGCTTTCTTT
TRBV6-2/TRBV6-3	.	TRBJ1-5	.	CASSYPPRASNQPQHF	TGTGCCAGCAGTTACCCTCCCAGGGCTAGCAATCAGCCCCAGCATTTT
TRBV4-2	.	TRBJ1-4	many	CASSQGRARVEGSNEKLFF	TGTGCCAGCAGCCAAGGACGGGCCAGGGTGGAAGGGTCTAATGAAAAACTGTTTTTT
TRBV20-1	TRBD2	TRBJ2-2	.	CSARDPSGGIYTGELFF	TGCAGTGCTAGAGATCCCAGCGGGGGAATCTACACCGGGGAGCTGTTTTTT
TRBV4-3	TRBD1	TRBJ1-6	.	CASSQEPPQGAVYNSPLHF	TGCGCCAGCAGCCAAGAGCCCCCCCAGGGGGCAGTTTATAATTCACCCCTCCACTTT
TRBV7-2	.	TRBJ2-3	.	CASSSMGLTGDTQYF	TGTGCCAGCAGCTCCATGGGGCTTACGGGGGATACGCAGTATTTT
TRBV20-1	.	TRBJ2-7	.	CSATRNNEQYF	TGCAGTGCCACCAGAAACAATGAGCAGTACTTC
TRBV3-1	.	TRBJ2-3	.	CASSQSATSTDTQYF	TGTGCCAGCAGCCAGTCAGCAACTAGCACAGATACGCAGTATTTT
TRBV24-1	TRBD1	TRBJ1-1	.	CATSGTGAEAFF	TGTGCCACCAGTGGAACAGGGGCTGAAGCTTTCTTT
TRBV7-9	.	TRBJ2-1	.	CASSLGAAIEQFF	TGTGCCAGCAGCTTAGGAGCTGCGATTGAGCAGTTCTTC
TRBV9	TRBD1	TRBJ1-1	.	CASSVSGTGNTEAFF	TGTGCCAGCAGCGTCTCCGGGACAGGGAACACTGAAGCTTTCTTT
TRBV5-1	.	TRBJ2-1	.	CASSLAPARGNEQFF	TGCGCCAGCAGCTTGGCGCCAGCGAGAGGGAATGAGCAGTTCTTC
TRBV15	.	TRBJ1-4	few	CATSRDAGCREPANEKLFF	TGTGCCACCAGCAGAGATGCGGGTTGCAGGGAGCCAGCTAATGAAAAACTGTTTTTT
TRBV7-2	.	TRBJ1-2	.	CTGRDYGYTF	TGTACCGGGAGGGACTATGGCTACACCTTC
TRBV5-1	TRBD2	TRBJ2-1	few	CASSPKTSGRYNEQFF	TGCGCCAGCAGCCCAAAGACTAGCGGGAGATACAATGAGCAGTTCTTC
TRBV20-1	.	TRBJ1-2	.	CSAREPAGVNYGYTF	TGCAGTGCTAGAGAGCCCGCCGGGGTTAACTATGGCTACACCTTC
TRBV6-5	TRBD1	TRBJ1-2	.	CASSYREGTGDNYGYTF	TGTGCCAGCAGTTACCGGGAAGGGACAGGGGATAACTATGGCTACACCTTC
TRBV12-3/TRBV12-4	TRBD2	TRBJ2-5	many	CASSLPLRLAGGRKTQYF	TGTGCCAGCAGTTTACCCCTTCGGCTAGCGGGGGGCCGGAAGACCCAGTACTTC
TRBV7-2	.	TRBJ1-6	.	CASSPLSGAYNSPLHF	TGTGCCAGCAGCCCCCTCTCCGGGGCCTATAATTCACCCCTCCACTTT
TRBV20-1	.	TRBJ2-5	.	CSASVGTQHNEQYF	TGCAGTGCTAGCGTTGGAACGCAGCACAATGAGCAGTACTTC
TRBV20-1	TRBD2	TRBJ2-1	.	CSANDLTSGTETQFF	TGCAGTGCTAATGACTTAACTAGCGGGACAGAGACCCAGTTCTTC
TRBV28	.	TRBJ2-3	few	CASSADRYKTDTQYF	TGTGCCAGCAGTGCAGATCGGTATAAAACAGATACGCAGTATTTT